The 22 T cell receptor beta chains in this list originate from one sample, sequenced in a study of post-analysis software for immune sequencing data (dated by TCRdb to 2015 to 2017). These receptors are not linked to any known antigen. The paper as a whole reports these results and caveats: Four or five TRBV segments, including TRBV5-6, TRBV5-1 and TRBV20-1, were significantly more frequent in patients than controls.

Library preparation employed PCR. Instrument used: Illumina HiSeq 2500. To reduce PCR and sequencing biases, unique molecular identifiers were built into the TCR beta cDNA libraries. TCRdb cleaned the public reads at Q25 with fastp, built clones with MiXCR and kept in-frame beta chains. Identical CDR3 proteins give one entry, which carries the most common genes and DNA. The sample records some 260,000 distinct CDR3 sequences, approximately 34% of which are singletons. The top ten constitute approximately 4.6% of the sample. Sequenced sample: blood. These receptors were obtained from a girl between 5 and 17 years old with multiple sclerosis.

The V gene is TRBV20-1, the J gene TRBJ2-1; 9 bases fit TRBD2. Germline trimming cut 0 bases from V and 3 bases from J; bases unmatched to any gene: 6. The CDR3 extends over 16 amino acids. Germline-derived CDR1 and CDR2 are DFQATT and SNEGSKA (reference sequence). This chain's CDR3 is CSARDPGLADYNEQFF. The CDR3, as DNA: TGCAGTGCTAGAGACCCGGGACTAGCCGACTACAATGAGCAGTTCTTC.

In its sample, this clonotype was seen many times. DNA for the CDR3: TGTGCCAGCAGCTTATTCGCGGGGAATGAGCAGTTCTTC. Translating it yields CASSLFAGNEQFF. The V call is TRBV11-2, the J call TRBJ2-1; possible D gene TRBD2, 6 bases. V was trimmed by 2 bases and J by 7 bases, leaving 9 bases between them. The CDR3 runs 13 residues. In germline, CDR1 is SGHAT, CDR2 FQNNGV.

This chain joins TRBV6-5 and TRBJ1-5; TRBD1 might be the D (6 bases). CDR1 is MNHEY, CDR2 SVGAGI, per germline. The CDR3 is 13 residues long. V lost 6 bases, J lost 5 bases, and 11 bases lay in between. The CDR3 sequence is CASRSGVDQPQHF. The CDR3, as DNA: TGTGCCAGCAGATCAGGGGTAGATCAGCCCCAGCATTTT.

This clonotype was detected ten times or more. The chain couples TRBV7-2 to TRBJ2-1, with D uncertain. Per germline, CDR1 SGHTA and CDR2 FQGNSA. CDR3 length: 11 residues. Trimming cost V 2 bases and J 6 bases, with 2 bases left between them. CDR3 DNA: TGTGCCAGCAGCTTAAGCAATGAGCAGTTCTTC. As protein: CASSLSNEQFF.

This clonotype was seen only a few times. One end of the junction fails to match germline, which may point to a read error. The chain joins TRBV5-5 to TRBJ1-4; TRBD1 matches 7 bases. Germline CDR1 is SGHKS and CDR2 is YYEKEE (reference sequence). The CDR3 has 16 residues. CDR3 coding DNA: TGTGTCAGCAGCCTACTGTCGACAGGGATGGGGGAAAAACTGTTTTTT. As protein: CVSSLLSTGMGEKLFF.

About this clonotype: This sequence may be a read error, since a much larger clone differs from it by one base. The rearrangement joins TRBV12-3 or TRBV12-4 to TRBJ1-1; no reliable D call. The ends were cut back, 5 bases at V and 4 bases at J, with 8 bases in the middle. The CDR3 extends over 12 amino acids. DNA for the CDR3: TGTGCCAGCAGTCCCTGGGGCACTGAAGCTTTCTTT. Its protein is CASSPWGTEAFF.

This clonotype came up many times. The chain has TRBV20-1 and TRBJ1-2; TRBD1 aligns across 8 bases. V shed 0 bases, J shed 8 bases, and the junction held 11 bases outside the gene matches. This CDR3 comprises 15 residues. Germline V gene data show CDR1 as DFQATT and CDR2 as SNEGSKA (reference sequence). In DNA form, the CDR3 reads TGCAGTGCTAGAGATGAAGGACAGGGAAGAAGGGGCTACACCTTC. Translation: CSARDEGQGRRGYTF.

This clonotype was detected a few times. The gene calls are TRBV29-1 and TRBJ2-2; 7 bases map to TRBD1. With V trimmed by 7 bases and J by 0 bases, 2 bases remained unmatched. CDR1 and CDR2 from the germline V gene are SQVTM and ANQGSEA. The CDR3 totals 13 residues. This CDR3 is CSAGQTNTGELFF. The CDR3 nucleotides read TGCAGCGCGGGACAGACGAACACCGGGGAGCTGTTTTTT.

This clonotype was seen repeatedly, ten times or more. The CDR3 reads CASSESGDSYNEQFF. CDR3 coding DNA: TGTGCCAGCAGCGAGAGCGGGGACTCCTACAATGAGCAGTTCTTC. The gene calls are TRBV2 and TRBJ2-1, with 7 bases lining up with TRBD2. The CDR3 is made up of 15 amino acids. The junction had 5 bases not matched to a gene; V was cut back by 6 bases and J by 0 bases. CDR1 and CDR2 from the germline V gene are SNHLY and FYNNEI.

This clonotype was seen many times. V is TRBV7-9 and J is TRBJ1-1; D is uncertain. The germline V and J ends were trimmed by 4 bases and 0 bases, with 6 bases remaining between them. The V gene's germline CDR1 is SEHNR and CDR2 FQNEAQ (reference sequence). The CDR3 extends over 13 amino acids. The CDR3 coding sequence is TGTGCCAGCAGCTCACGGATGAACACTGAAGCTTTCTTT. It is translated as CASSSRMNTEAFF.

The sample holds many counts of this clonotype. A junction end diverges from the germline sequence, so it may reflect a read error. The gene calls are TRBV7-7 and TRBJ2-7; either TRBD1 or TRBD2 may fit D (5 bases each). The germline V gene has CDR1 SSHAT and CDR2 FNYEAQ (reference sequence). The CDR3 contains 14 residues. CDR3 sequence: CASSRRDGVYEQYF. In nucleotides, the CDR3 is TGTGCTAGCAGCCGCCGGGACGGCGTCTACGAGCAGTACTTC.

This clonotype was detected many times. V gene TRBV7-2 combines with J gene TRBJ2-1; TRBD1 matches at 10 bases. Germline V gene data show CDR1 as SGHTA and CDR2 as FQGNSA. The junction had 11 bases not matched to a gene; V was cut back by 5 bases and J by 10 bases. The CDR3 covers 15 residues. The CDR3 region is CASSPSRQGAGEQFF. The CDR3 DNA reads as TGTGCCAGCAGCCCATCTCGACAGGGGGCAGGCGAGCAGTTCTTC.

This clonotype was detected many times. The chain is built from TRBV5-5 and TRBJ1-5; D is undetermined. CDR3 length: 14 amino acids. Germline CDR1 SGHKS, CDR2 YYEKEE (reference sequence). Between the trimmed V and J ends, which lost 0 bases and 7 bases, there was a span of 11 bases. CDR3 amino acids: CASSLGGSGQPQHF. Written as DNA, the CDR3 is TGTGCCAGCAGCTTGGGAGGGTCTGGGCAGCCCCAGCATTTT. The complete variable domain, with remaining parts taken from reference TRBV5-5 and TRBJ1-5, reads DAGVTQSPTHLIKTRGQQVTLRCSPISGHKSVSWYQQVLGQGPQFIFQYYEKEERGRGNFPDRFSARQFPNYSSELNVNALLLGDSALYLCASSLGGSGQPQHFGDGTRLSIL.

The chain combines TRBV7-8 with TRBJ2-5, with a possible D match to TRBD1 (6 bases). V was clipped by 4 bases and J by 7 bases, with 19 bases between them. Germline CDR1 and CDR2: SGHVS and FQNEAQ. The CDR3 runs to 15 residues. The CDR3 DNA reads as TGTGCCAGCAGCTCCCAAACCGGACAGCAAAGGACCCAGTACTTC. It codes for CASSSQTGQQRTQYF.

This clonotype was seen once. A read error may explain this, as a much larger clone is one base away. The CDR3 spells CASTPETGSTDTQYF. CDR3 coding DNA: TGTGCCAGCACCCCCGAGACAGGGAGCACAGATACGCAGTATTTT. The rearrangement uses TRBV27 and TRBJ2-3; 7 positions match TRBD1. Germline V gene data show CDR1 as MNHEY and CDR2 as SMNVEV (reference sequence). The CDR3 spans 15 residues. J lost 0 bases, V lost 7 bases, and 7 bases had no gene match.

This clonotype occurred many times. J is TRBJ2-5 and V is TRBV24-1; TRBD2 aligns across 15 bases. In germline, CDR1 is KGHDR, CDR2 SFDVKD. J lost 2 bases, V lost 5 bases, and 8 bases had no gene match. There are 18 residues in the CDR3. CDR3 loop: CATSGTSGRAVRQETQYF. The CDR3 nucleotides are TGTGCCACCAGTGGGACTAGCGGGAGGGCGGTCAGGCAAGAGACCCAGTACTTC.

The chain links TRBV5-1 to TRBJ2-7; no clear D gene. Per the germline V gene, CDR1 is SGHRS and CDR2 is YFSETQ. This CDR3 has 14 residues. Trimming cost V 4 bases and J 3 bases, with 14 bases left between them. Written as DNA, the CDR3 is TGCGCCAGCAGCGACGGACCAGCGAACTACGAGCAGTACTTC. This encodes CASSDGPANYEQYF.

This clonotype was observed a few times. The chain joins TRBV6-6 to TRBJ1-5; D unclear. CDR1 MNHNY and CDR2 SVGAGI come from the germline V gene (reference sequence). V lost 7 bases and J lost 1, with 20 bases in between. CDR3 length equals 17 residues. The CDR3 region is CASIERSPAGSNQPQHF. The CDR3 DNA reads as TGTGCCAGCATCGAAAGGTCCCCGGCGGGGAGCAATCAGCCCCAGCATTTT.

With respect to this clonotype: Being one base from a much bigger clone, this may be a read error. The chain employs TRBV5-1 and TRBJ2-5; a weak D match, TRBD1 (6 bases). Looked up from germline, CDR1 is SGHRS and CDR2 is YFSETQ. The CDR3 spans 13 residues. As DNA, the CDR3 is TGCGCCAGCAGCTTGCAGGGGTGGGAGACCCGGTACTTC. It codes for CASSLQGWETRYF. The full variable domain, in which reference TRBV5-1 and TRBJ2-5 provide the parts outside the CDR3, is KAGVTQTPRYLIKTRGQQVTLSCSPISGHRSVSWYQQTPGQGLQFLFEYFSETQRNKGNFPGRFSGRQFSNSRSEMNVSTLELGDSALYLCASSLQGWETRYFGPGTRLLVL.

The V and J genes are TRBV6-1 and TRBJ2-3; TRBD1 matches at 12 bases. The CDR3 sequence is 16 residues long. The V gene end was trimmed by 5 bases and the J gene end by 5 bases; junction bases not matched to a gene: 8. CDR1 MNHNS and CDR2 SASEGT come from the germline V gene. The CDR3 coding sequence is TGTGCCAGCAGTATACCGGGACAGGGGGCAGAAGATACGCAGTATTTT. Amino acids: CASSIPGQGAEDTQYF.

As regards this clonotype: A much larger clone differs by one base, so this may be a read error. The chain is built from TRBV11-2 and TRBJ2-5; 12 bases map to TRBD2. Germline CDR1 SGHAT, CDR2 FQNNGV. The CDR3 runs 15 residues. Written as DNA, the CDR3 is TGTGCCAGCAGCACGGGACTAGCGGGCCAAGAGACCCTGTACTTC. It codes for CASSTGLAGQETLYF.

As concerns this clonotype: The junction departs from germline at one end; a sequencing error may be responsible. The J gene is TRBJ1-1, the V gene TRBV3-1, with TRBD1 matching over 9 bases. The CDR3 covers 14 residues. Germline loops: CDR1 LGHDT, CDR2 YNNKEL (reference sequence). The CDR3 protein is CASSRTGANTGAFF. CDR3 nucleotides: TGTGCCAGCAGCCGGACAGGGGCGAACACTGGAGCTTTCTTT.